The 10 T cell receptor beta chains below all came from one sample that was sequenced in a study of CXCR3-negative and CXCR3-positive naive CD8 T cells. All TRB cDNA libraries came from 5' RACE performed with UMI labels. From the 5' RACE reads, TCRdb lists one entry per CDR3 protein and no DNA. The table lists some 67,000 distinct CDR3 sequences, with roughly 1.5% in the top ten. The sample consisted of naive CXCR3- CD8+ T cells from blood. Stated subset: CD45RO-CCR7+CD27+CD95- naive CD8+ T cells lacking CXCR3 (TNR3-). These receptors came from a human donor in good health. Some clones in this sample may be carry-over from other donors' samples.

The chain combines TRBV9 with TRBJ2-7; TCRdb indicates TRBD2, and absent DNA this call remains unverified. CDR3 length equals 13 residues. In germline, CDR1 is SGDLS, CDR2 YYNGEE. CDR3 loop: CASSRGLPHEQYF.

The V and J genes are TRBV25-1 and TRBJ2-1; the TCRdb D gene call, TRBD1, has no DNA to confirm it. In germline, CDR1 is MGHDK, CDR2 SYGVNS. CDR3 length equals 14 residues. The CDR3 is CASSLASGNNEQFF.

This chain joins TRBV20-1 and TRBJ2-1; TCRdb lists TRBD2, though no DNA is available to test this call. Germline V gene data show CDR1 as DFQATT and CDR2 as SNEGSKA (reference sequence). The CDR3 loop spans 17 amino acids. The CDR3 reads CSARDLRTSGAYNEQFF.

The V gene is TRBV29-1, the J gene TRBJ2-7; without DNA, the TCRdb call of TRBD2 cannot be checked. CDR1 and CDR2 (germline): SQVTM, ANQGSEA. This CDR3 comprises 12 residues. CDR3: CSVERVVGEQYF.

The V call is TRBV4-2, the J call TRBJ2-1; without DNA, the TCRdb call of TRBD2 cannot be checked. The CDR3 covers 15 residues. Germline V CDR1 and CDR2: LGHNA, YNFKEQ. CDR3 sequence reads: CASSAGTSGLDEQFF.

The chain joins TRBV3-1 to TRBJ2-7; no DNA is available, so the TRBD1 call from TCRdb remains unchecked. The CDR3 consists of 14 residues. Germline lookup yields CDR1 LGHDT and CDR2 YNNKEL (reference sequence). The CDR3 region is CASSQGQGSYEQYF.

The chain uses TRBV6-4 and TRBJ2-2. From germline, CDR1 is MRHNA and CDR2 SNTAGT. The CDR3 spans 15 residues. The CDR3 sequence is CASSDSVRSSGGLFF.

This chain's CDR3 is CASSLLAGATDTQYF. This chain joins TRBV14 and TRBJ2-3; TCRdb's D call of TRBD2 is untestable without DNA. Germline loops: CDR1 SGHDN, CDR2 FVKESK. CDR3 size: 15 residues.

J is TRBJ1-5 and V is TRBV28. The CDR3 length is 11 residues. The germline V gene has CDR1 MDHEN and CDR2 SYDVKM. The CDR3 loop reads CASSFGQPQHF.

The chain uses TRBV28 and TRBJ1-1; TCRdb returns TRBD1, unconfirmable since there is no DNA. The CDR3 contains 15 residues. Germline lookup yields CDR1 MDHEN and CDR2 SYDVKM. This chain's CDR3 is CASSLAQGANTEAFF.